The rows below give T cell receptor beta chains drawn from one sample of a study of blood T cells in healthy people across ages. TCRdb re-called the 5' RACE reads with MiXCR, one entry per CDR3 protein. This sample has some 1.7 million distinct CDR3 sequences, with over 25% found just once. Sequenced input: blood. The origin of the receptors is a woman between 25 and 40 years old in good health. Both conserved end residues are part of each CDR3. D genes are given only for firm matches. Size tells how often a clone was seen (once, few, many) or the class of an expanded clone, and some rows leave it out.

J gene,V gene,clone size,D gene,CDR3 protein,CDR3 DNA
TRBJ2-1,TRBV20-1,NA,TRBD1,CGALGQGRKDEQFF,TGCGGTGCTCTCGGACAGGGTAGGAAAGATGAGCAGTTCTTC
TRBJ1-4,TRBV18,NA,NA,CASSPEGRTNEKLFF,TGTGCCAGCTCACCAGAGGGGAGAACTAATGAAAAACTGTTTTTT
TRBJ2-6,TRBV12-3/TRBV12-4,few,NA,CASSLVGSGAGANVLTF,TGTGCCAGCAGTTTAGTCGGGTCGGGGGCTGGGGCCAACGTCCTGACTTTC
TRBJ1-6,TRBV12-3/TRBV12-4,few,NA,CASSLEGLNSPLHF,TGTGCCAGCAGCCTGGAGGGTTTGAATTCACCCCTCCACTTT
TRBJ1-6,TRBV6-6,NA,NA,CASSPTGWGSPLHF,TGTGCCAGCAGTCCTACAGGGTGGGGGTCACCCCTCCACTTT
TRBJ2-5,TRBV5-6,NA,TRBD1,CASSSSGRGRLETQYF,TGTGCCAGCAGCTCCTCGGGCAGGGGGCGCCTGGAGACCCAGTACTTC
TRBJ1-1,TRBV7-2,NA,TRBD1,CASSSNRGGTEAFF,TGTGCCAGCAGCTCGAACAGGGGGGGCACTGAAGCTTTCTTT
TRBJ1-1,TRBV5-1,NA,NA,CASSLRGDINTEAFF,TGCGCCAGCAGCTTGAGGGGGGACATTAACACTGAAGCTTTCTTT
TRBJ2-7,TRBV4-1,few,NA,CASSQDHGGFEQYF,TGCGCCAGCAGCCAGGACCACGGGGGTTTCGAGCAGTACTTC
TRBJ2-1,TRBV3-1,NA,TRBD2,CASSQERASGYEYNEQFF,TGTGCCAGCAGCCAAGAAAGGGCTAGCGGATACGAATACAATGAGCAGTTCTTC
TRBJ2-3,TRBV12-3/TRBV12-4,few,NA,CASSFAMETSADTQYF,TGTGCCAGCAGTTTCGCAATGGAGACTAGTGCAGATACGCAGTATTTT
TRBJ1-1,TRBV11-2,NA,NA,CAISLGGERAFF,TGTGCCATCAGCTTGGGTGGGGAAAGGGCTTTCTTT
TRBJ2-5,TRBV2,NA,NA,CATAYQETQYF,TGTGCCACTGCCTACCAAGAGACCCAGTACTTC
TRBJ2-1,TRBV4-1,few,TRBD2,CASSQLSPTSGVRDEQFF,TGCGCCAGCAGCCAACTTAGTCCAACTAGCGGGGTGAGGGATGAGCAGTTCTTC
TRBJ1-1,TRBV27,few,NA,CASSTLTRGTEAFF,TGTGCCAGCAGCACCTTGACACGGGGCACTGAAGCTTTCTTT
TRBJ2-3,TRBV12-3/TRBV12-4,few,NA,CASSLSSGFADTQYF,TGTGCCAGCAGTTTATCGTCAGGGTTCGCAGATACGCAGTATTTT
TRBJ2-1,TRBV3-1,NA,TRBD1,CASSQTGKGNEQFF,TGTGCCAGCAGCCAGACAGGGAAAGGAAATGAGCAGTTCTTC
TRBJ2-7,TRBV7-2,many,TRBD2,CASSLTAAGAGEQYF,TGTGCCAGCAGCTTAACCGCAGCGGGAGCTGGGGAGCAGTACTTC
TRBJ2-7,TRBV7-2,NA,NA,CASSFSGAGDEQYF,TGTGCCAGCAGCTTCTCAGGGGCAGGGGACGAGCAGTACTTC
TRBJ2-5,TRBV20-1,few,TRBD2,CSAPRLATAQEAQYF,TGCAGTGCTCCCCGACTAGCGACAGCGCAAGAGGCCCAGTACTTC
TRBJ2-7,TRBV9,NA,NA,CASSPRGVAGNEQYF,TGTGCCAGCAGCCCCAGGGGTGTAGCGGGCAATGAGCAGTACTTC
TRBJ1-2,TRBV6-2/TRBV6-3,few,NA,CASSTTGGPNYGYTF,TGTGCCAGCAGTACCACAGGTGGACCTAACTATGGCTACACCTTC
TRBJ1-1,TRBV7-9,few,NA,CASSNPGLRAADTEAFF,TGTGCCAGCAGCAACCCCGGGCTCAGGGCGGCGGACACTGAAGCTTTCTTT
TRBJ2-7,TRBV20-1,few,TRBD1,CSVNRGQYEQYF,TGCAGTGTTAACAGGGGGCAGTACGAGCAGTACTTC
TRBJ2-3,TRBV12-3/TRBV12-4,many,NA,CASSFNTQYF,TGTGCCAGCAGTTTCAATACGCAGTATTTT
TRBJ1-3,TRBV12-3/TRBV12-4,NA,NA,CASSRRGRGGNTIYF,TGTGCCAGCAGTAGGCGGGGCCGAGGTGGAAACACCATATATTTT
TRBJ2-5,TRBV2,many,NA,CASCESRQTQYF,TGTGCCAGCTGCGAAAGCCGCCAGACCCAGTACTTC
TRBJ2-3,TRBV7-9,NA,NA,CASSLVQGGTDTQYF,TGTGCCAGCAGCTTAGTGCAGGGAGGCACAGATACGCAGTATTTT
TRBJ2-3,TRBV24-1,NA,NA,CATIDSRGADTQYF,TGTGCCACCATTGACTCCCGAGGGGCAGATACGCAGTATTTT
TRBJ2-1,TRBV12-3/TRBV12-4,NA,TRBD2,CASSLALAGVNNEQFF,TGTGCCAGCAGTTTAGCTCTAGCGGGGGTGAACAATGAGCAGTTCTTC
TRBJ2-1,TRBV5-1,many,TRBD2,CASSSGDEQFF,TGCGCCAGCTCCAGCGGGGATGAGCAGTTCTTC
TRBJ2-3,TRBV5-1,many,NA,CASSLGGGSDTQYF,TGCGCCAGCAGCTTGGGAGGGGGATCGGATACGCAGTATTTT
TRBJ1-2,TRBV27,NA,NA,CASSPKTGTLYGYTF,TGTGCCAGCAGTCCAAAGACGGGGACTCTATATGGCTACACCTTC
TRBJ2-5,TRBV10-2,NA,NA,CASSDRGVGKQYF,TGCGCCAGCAGTGACAGGGGGGTCGGGAAGCAGTACTTC